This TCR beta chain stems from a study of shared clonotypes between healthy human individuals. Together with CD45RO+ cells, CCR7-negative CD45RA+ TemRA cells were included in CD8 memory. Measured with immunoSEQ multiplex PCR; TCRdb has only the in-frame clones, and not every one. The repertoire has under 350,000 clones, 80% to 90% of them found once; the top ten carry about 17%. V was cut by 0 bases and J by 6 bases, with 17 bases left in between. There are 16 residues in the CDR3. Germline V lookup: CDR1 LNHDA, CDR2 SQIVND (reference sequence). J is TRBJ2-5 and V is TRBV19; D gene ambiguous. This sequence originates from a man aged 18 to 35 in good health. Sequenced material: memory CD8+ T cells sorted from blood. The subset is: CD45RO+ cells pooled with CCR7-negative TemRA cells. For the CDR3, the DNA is TGTGCCAGTAGTATAGATCCGGACGAACCTTCGAAGACCCAGTACTTC. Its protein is CASSIDPDEPSKTQYF. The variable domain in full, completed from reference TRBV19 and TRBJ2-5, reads DGGITQSPKYLFRKEGQNVTLSCEQNLNHDAMYWYRQDPGQGLRLIYYSQIVNDFQKGDIAEGYSVSREKKESFPLTVTSAQKNPTAFYLCASSIDPDEPSKTQYFGPGTRLLVL.